This T cell receptor (beta chain) was identified during a study of blood T cell repertoires in COVID-19. Study-level information: Samples representing acute and convalescent COVID-19 were sourced from the United States, Italy and Spain. In each case, the material was cDNA or gDNA derived from T cells, B-cell-depleted T cells, or PBMCs.

Source study methods: Nucleated cell counts were estimated from reference gene primer amplification. The data were produced by immunoSEQ multiplex PCR, yet TCRdb's version contains in-frame clones alone and is incomplete. That table gives V, J and clone size, and the DNA gave D and trimming. Of roughly 250,000 clones in the sample, around 82% were seen once. V was pared by 2 bases and J by 8 bases, with 10 bases between. The germline gives CDR1 KGHSH, CDR2 LQKENI. The CDR3 sequence is 13 residues long. The TCR originated in a woman of 80 years or more with active or convalescent COVID-19. Sequenced: peripheral blood. The genes are TRBV18 and TRBJ1-5; D gene ambiguous. Written as DNA, the CDR3 is TGTGCCAGCTCACCAGGAATACGGGAGCCCCAGCATTTT. Protein: CASSPGIREPQHF.